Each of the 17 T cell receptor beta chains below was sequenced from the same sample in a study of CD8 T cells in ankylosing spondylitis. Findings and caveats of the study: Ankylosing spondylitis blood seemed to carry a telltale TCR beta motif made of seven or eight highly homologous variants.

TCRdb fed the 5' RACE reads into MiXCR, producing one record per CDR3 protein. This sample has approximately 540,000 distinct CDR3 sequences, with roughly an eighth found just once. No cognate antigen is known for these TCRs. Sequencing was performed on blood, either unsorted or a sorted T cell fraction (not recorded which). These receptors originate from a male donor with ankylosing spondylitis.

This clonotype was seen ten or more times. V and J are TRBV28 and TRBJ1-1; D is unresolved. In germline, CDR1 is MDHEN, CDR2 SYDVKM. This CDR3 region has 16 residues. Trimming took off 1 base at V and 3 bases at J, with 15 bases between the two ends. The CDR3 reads CASSLFFGDLDTEAFF. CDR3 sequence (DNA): TGTGCCAGCAGTTTATTCTTTGGGGATTTGGACACTGAAGCTTTCTTT.

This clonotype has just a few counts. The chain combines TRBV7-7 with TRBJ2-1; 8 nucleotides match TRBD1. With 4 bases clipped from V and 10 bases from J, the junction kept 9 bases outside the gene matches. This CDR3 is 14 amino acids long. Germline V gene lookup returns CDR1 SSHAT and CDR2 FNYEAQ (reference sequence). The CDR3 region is CASSSLVAGGEQFF. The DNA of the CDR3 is TGTGCCAGCAGCTCCTTAGTTGCAGGGGGCGAGCAGTTCTTC.

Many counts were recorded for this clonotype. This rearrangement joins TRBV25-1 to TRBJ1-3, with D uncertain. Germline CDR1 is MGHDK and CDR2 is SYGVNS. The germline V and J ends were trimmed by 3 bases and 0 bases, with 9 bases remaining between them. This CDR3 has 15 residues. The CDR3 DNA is TGTGCCAGCAGTGATCGGGGATTCTCTGGAAACACCATATATTTT. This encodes CASSDRGFSGNTIYF.

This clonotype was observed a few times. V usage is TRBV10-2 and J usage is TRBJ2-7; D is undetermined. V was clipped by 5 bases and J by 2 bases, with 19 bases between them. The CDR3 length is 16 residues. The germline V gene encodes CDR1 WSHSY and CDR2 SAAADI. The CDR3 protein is CASSLNHKIPPYEQYF. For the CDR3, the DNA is TGCGCCAGCAGTCTCAATCATAAAATACCGCCCTACGAGCAGTACTTC.

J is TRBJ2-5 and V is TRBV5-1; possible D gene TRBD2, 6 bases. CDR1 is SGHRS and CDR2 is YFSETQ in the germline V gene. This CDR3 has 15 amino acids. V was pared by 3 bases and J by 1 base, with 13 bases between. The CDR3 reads CASSSVGGVQETQYF. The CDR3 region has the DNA TGCGCCAGCAGCTCCGTGGGCGGGGTCCAAGAGACCCAGTACTTC.

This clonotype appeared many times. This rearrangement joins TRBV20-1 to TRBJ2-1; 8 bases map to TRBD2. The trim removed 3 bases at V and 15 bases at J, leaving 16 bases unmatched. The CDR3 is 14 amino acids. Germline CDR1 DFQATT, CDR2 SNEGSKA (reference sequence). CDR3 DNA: TGCAGTGCTAGTGGTCTCGGACTAGCCCATTTGCGGTTCTTC. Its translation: CSASGLGLAHLRFF.

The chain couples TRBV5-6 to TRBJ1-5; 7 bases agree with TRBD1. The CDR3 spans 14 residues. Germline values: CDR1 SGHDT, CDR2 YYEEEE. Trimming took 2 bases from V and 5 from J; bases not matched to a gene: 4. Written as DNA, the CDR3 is TGTGCCAGCAGCTTCCAACAGGGGCATCAGCCCCAGCATTTT. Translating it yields CASSFQQGHQPQHF.

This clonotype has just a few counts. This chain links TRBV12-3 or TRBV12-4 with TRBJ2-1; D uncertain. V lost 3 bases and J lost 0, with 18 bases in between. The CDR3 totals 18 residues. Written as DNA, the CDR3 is TGTGCCAGCAGTTTCCGTGTCGGGTCAGAGAGCTCCTACAATGAGCAGTTCTTC. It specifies CASSFRVGSESSYNEQFF.

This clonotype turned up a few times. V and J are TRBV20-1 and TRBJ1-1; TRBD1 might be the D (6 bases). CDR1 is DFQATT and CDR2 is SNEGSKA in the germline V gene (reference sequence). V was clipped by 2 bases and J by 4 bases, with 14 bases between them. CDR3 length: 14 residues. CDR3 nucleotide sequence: TGCAGTGCTAGACCCCTGACAGGTTTCACTGAAGCTTTCTTT. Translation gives CSARPLTGFTEAFF.

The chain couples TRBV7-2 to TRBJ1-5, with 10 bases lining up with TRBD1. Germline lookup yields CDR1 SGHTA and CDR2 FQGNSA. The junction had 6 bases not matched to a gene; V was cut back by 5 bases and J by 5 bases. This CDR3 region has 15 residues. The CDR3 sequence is CASSGRTGGDQPQHF. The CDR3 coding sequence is TGTGCCAGCAGCGGAAGGACAGGGGGGGATCAGCCCCAGCATTTT.

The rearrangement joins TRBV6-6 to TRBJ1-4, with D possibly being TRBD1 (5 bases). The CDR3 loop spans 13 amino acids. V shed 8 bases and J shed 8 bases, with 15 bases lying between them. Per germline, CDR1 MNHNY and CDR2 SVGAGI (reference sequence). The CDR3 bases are TGTGCCAGCGGAGAAGGGGAAGTCGAAAAACTGTTTTTT. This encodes CASGEGEVEKLFF.

As DNA, the CDR3 is TGTGCCAGCGGAGTGGGGAGAGCCTACAATGAGCAGTTCTTC. Translation: CASGVGRAYNEQFF. This rearrangement joins TRBV25-1 to TRBJ2-1; D perhaps matches TRBD2 (5 bases). CDR3 size: 14 residues. The germline V and J ends were trimmed by 8 bases and 2 bases, with 13 bases remaining between them. CDR1 and CDR2 (germline): MGHDK, SYGVNS.

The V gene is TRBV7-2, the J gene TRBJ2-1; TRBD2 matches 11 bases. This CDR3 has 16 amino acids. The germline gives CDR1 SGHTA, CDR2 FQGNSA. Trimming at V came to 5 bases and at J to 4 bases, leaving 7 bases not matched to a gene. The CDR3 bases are TGTGCCAGCAGCCCCGTCGGGACTAGCGGTTACAATGAGCAGTTCTTC. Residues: CASSPVGTSGYNEQFF.

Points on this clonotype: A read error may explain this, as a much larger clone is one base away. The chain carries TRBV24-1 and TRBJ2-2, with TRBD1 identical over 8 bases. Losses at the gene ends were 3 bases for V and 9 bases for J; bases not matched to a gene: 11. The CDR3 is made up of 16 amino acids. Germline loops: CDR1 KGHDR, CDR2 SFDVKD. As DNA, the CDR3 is TGTGCCACCAGTGATCCCAGGACAGGGAGGTCCAGGGAGCTGTTTTTT. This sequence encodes CATSDPRTGRSRELFF.

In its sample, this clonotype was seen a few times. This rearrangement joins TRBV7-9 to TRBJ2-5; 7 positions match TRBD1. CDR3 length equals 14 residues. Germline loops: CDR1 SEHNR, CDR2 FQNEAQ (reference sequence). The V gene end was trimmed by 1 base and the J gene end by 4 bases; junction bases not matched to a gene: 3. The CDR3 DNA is TGTGCCAGCAGCTTAGTACAGGGGCGAGAGACCCAGTACTTC. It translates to CASSLVQGRETQYF.

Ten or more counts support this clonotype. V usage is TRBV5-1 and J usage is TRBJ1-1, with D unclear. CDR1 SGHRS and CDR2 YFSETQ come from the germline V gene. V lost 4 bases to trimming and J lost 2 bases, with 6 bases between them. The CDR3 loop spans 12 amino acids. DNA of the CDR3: TGCGCCAGCAGCGGAGGAAACACTGAAGCTTTCTTT. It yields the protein CASSGGNTEAFF.

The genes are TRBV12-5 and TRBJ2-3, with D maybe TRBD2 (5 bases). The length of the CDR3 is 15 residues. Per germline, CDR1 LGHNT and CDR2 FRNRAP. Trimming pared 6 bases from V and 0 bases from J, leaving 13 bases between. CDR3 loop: CASGYIAPSTDTQYF. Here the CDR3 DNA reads TGTGCTAGTGGGTACATAGCGCCTAGCACAGATACGCAGTATTTT.